This TCR beta chain appears in the sequencing data of a study of response to subunit inactivated influenza vaccine. Whole-study findings and limits: The authors suggested that every seasonal influenza vaccination recruits few new T cells.

TCRdb re-called the RT-PCR reads through MiXCR, storing one row per CDR3 protein. There are around 650,000 distinct CDR3 sequences in the sample; 15% to 17% occur only once, and around 10% lies in the top ten. Germline-derived CDR1 and CDR2 are DFQATT and SNEGSKA (reference sequence). The CDR3 sequence is 19 residues long. The V segment lost 0 bases and the J segment 8 bases; nucleotides outside the gene matches: 20. This clonotype has only a few counts. The antigen is not known. The gene calls are TRBV20-1 and TRBJ2-1, with 9 positions matching TRBD2. The receptor's source is a man aged 50 to 60 who received an inactivated influenza vaccine. The material was PBMCs from blood, obtained about 11 days after vaccination. This CDR3 is CSARDRAGGPNQATHEQFF. CDR3 DNA sequence: TGCAGTGCTAGAGATAGGGCGGGAGGGCCAAATCAAGCCACACATGAGCAGTTCTTC.